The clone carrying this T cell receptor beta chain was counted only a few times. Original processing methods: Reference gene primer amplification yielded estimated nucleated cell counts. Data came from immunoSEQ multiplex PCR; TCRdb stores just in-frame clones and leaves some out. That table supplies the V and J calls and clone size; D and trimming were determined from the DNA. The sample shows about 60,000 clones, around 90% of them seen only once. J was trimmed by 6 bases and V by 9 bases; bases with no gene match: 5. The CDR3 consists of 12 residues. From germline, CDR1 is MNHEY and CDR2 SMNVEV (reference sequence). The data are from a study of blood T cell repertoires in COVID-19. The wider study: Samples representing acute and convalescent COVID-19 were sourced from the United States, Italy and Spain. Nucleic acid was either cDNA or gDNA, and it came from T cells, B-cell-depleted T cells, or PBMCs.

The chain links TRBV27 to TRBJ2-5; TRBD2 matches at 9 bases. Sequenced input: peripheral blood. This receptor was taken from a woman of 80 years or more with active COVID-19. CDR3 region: CASGLAWKTQYF. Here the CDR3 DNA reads TGTGCCAGTGGACTAGCGTGGAAGACCCAGTACTTC.